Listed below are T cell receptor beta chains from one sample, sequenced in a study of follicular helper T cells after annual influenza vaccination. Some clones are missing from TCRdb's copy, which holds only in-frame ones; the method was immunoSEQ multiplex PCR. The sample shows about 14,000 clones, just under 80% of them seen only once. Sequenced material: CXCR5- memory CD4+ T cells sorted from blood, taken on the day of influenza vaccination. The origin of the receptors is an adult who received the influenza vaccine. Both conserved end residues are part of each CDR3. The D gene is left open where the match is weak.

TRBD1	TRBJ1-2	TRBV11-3	TGTGCCAGCAGTTCCGGACAGGGAAACTATGGCTACACCTTC	CASSSGQGNYGYTF
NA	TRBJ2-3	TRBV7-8	TGTGCCAGCAGCTCAAGACCCACAGATACGCAGTATTTT	CASSSRPTDTQYF
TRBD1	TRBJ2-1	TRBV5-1	TGCGCCAGCAGCTTGCCGGGACAGGGGAACAATGAGCAGTTCTTC	CASSLPGQGNNEQFF
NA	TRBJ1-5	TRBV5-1	TGCGCCAGCAGCTTGGTGGGGGATGGCAATCAGCCCCAGCATTTT	CASSLVGDGNQPQHF
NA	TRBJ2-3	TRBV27	TGTGCCAGCAGTACCAAGAGGGGGGGCGTGGATACGCAGTATTTT	CASSTKRGGVDTQYF
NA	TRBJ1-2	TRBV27	TGTGCCAGCAGCACTTCAGGCGATGGCTACACCTTC	CASSTSGDGYTF
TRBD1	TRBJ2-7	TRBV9	TGTGCCAGCAGCGTAGAGGGGACAGGGAGGTCTGAGCAGTACTTC	CASSVEGTGRSEQYF